A single sample gave rise to the 5 T cell receptor beta chains below, sequenced in a study of Graves' ophthalmopathy and Graves' hyperthyroidism. RNA transcripts were the source from which TCR beta CDR3 regions were amplified. First-round RT-PCR relied on HTBI primers, and a second-round multiplex PCR came next. A single record per CDR3 protein comes from TCRdb applying MiXCR to the multiplex PCR reads. This repertoire shows roughly 420,000 distinct CDR3 sequences, 20% to 25% found once; its top ten account for roughly 3%. Sequencing used peripheral blood. The origin of the receptors is a young woman with stable Graves' hyperthyroidism.

The chain is built from TRBV6-1 and TRBJ1-5; TRBD1 aligns across 8 bases. Trimming removed 6 bases from V and 4 bases from J; junction bases left unmatched: 8. The CDR3 length is 15 residues. CDR1 is MNHNS, CDR2 SASEGT, per germline. CDR3 DNA: TGTGCCAGCAGCCGCGACAGGGGCAAAAATCAGCCCCAGCATTTT. It is translated as CASSRDRGKNQPQHF.

At least ten counts were recorded for this clonotype. This chain connects TRBV6-5 to TRBJ2-5; maybe TRBD1 (5 bases). V lost 0 bases to trimming and J lost 1 base, with 9 bases between them. CDR3 length equals 15 residues. Germline V lookup: CDR1 MNHEY, CDR2 SVGAGI. The DNA for the CDR3 is TGTGCCAGCAGTTACTCGGGGCTACGCCAAGAGACCCAGTACTTC. Its translation is CASSYSGLRQETQYF.

This clonotype came up many times. V usage is TRBV12-3 or TRBV12-4 and J usage is TRBJ1-1; D gene ambiguous. V was cut by 6 bases and J by 6 bases, with 11 bases left in between. CDR3 length: 12 residues. The CDR3 sequence: CASSENWAEAFF. In DNA, the CDR3 is TGTGCCAGCAGCGAAAACTGGGCTGAAGCTTTCTTT.

This chain connects TRBV28 to TRBJ1-3; D gene unclear. The CDR3 length is 15 residues. Trimming shortened V by 2 bases and J by 2 bases, and 10 bases separated the two germline ends. In germline, CDR1 is MDHEN, CDR2 SYDVKM. CDR3: CASSLPAIAGNTIYF. In DNA form, the CDR3 reads TGTGCCAGCAGTTTACCCGCCATCGCTGGAAACACCATATATTTT.

As regards this clonotype: A junction boundary mismatches the germline segment, possibly from a read error. This chain uses TRBV6-1 with TRBJ1-1; no clear D. Germline CDR1 MNHNS, CDR2 SASEGT. The CDR3 has 16 amino acids. The CDR3 sequence is CASRFSIGLAYTDAFF. CDR3 coding DNA: TGTGCCAGCAGATTTAGCATTGGTCTGGCGTACACTGATGCTTTCTTT.